Each of the 17 T cell receptor beta chains below was sequenced from the same sample in a study of blood T cell repertoires in COVID-19. The protocol was immunoSEQ multiplex PCR, while the TCRdb copy is restricted to in-frame clones and leaves out a portion. The table includes 140,000 or so clones, around 90% detected once. The sequenced sample was peripheral blood. The receptor source for this set is a human donor in a cohort sampled during active COVID-19.

As DNA, the CDR3 is TGTGCCAGCAGCTTATTCGACGGCCCGGGAGAGCAGTACTTC. Its protein product is CASSLFDGPGEQYF. The V gene is TRBV7-6, the J gene TRBJ2-7, with D maybe TRBD2 (5 bases). Germline V gene sequence: CDR1 SGHVS, CDR2 FNYEAQ. The CDR3 extends over 14 amino acids. Trimming removed 2 bases from V and 7 bases from J, with 15 bases in between.

The rearrangement joins TRBV7-2 to TRBJ2-7; TRBD2 is a possible D gene (5 bases). CDR3 length equals 14 residues. Between the trimmed V and J ends, which lost 1 base and 7 bases, there was a span of 14 bases. Germline assignment: CDR1 SGHTA and CDR2 FQGNSA. CDR3 protein: CASSLGGGLQEQYF. CDR3 bases: TGTGCCAGCAGCTTAGGAGGCGGGCTGCAGGAGCAGTACTTC.

The chain joins TRBV28 to TRBJ1-5; 7 bases are shared with TRBD1. The CDR3 loop spans 12 amino acids. The germline V gene encodes CDR1 MDHEN and CDR2 SYDVKM. CDR3 DNA: TGTGCTAGTCAGGGGGGCAATCAGCCCCAGCATTTT. As protein: CASQGGNQPQHF.

The CDR3 DNA sequence: TGTGCCTGGACCCGGGACAGGCCCTACGAGCAGTACTTC. It encodes CAWTRDRPYEQYF. The chain is built from TRBV30 and TRBJ2-7; TRBD1 matches at 8 bases. Germline V CDR1 and CDR2: GTSNPN, SVGIG (reference sequence). The CDR3 spans 13 residues. J was trimmed by 2 bases and V by 4 bases; bases with no gene match: 4.

This chain connects TRBV6-5 to TRBJ2-7, with 7 bases fitting TRBD1. The CDR3 is 12 residues long. Germline CDR1 reads MNHEY; CDR2 reads SVGAGI. The V gene end was trimmed by 6 bases and the J gene end by 5 bases; junction bases not matched to a gene: 4. The DNA for the CDR3 is TGTGCCAGCAGGACAGGGTCAAACGAGCAGTACTTC. It translates to CASRTGSNEQYF.

This clone was detected a few times. The rearrangement links TRBV3-1 (or the pseudogene TRBV3-2) to TRBJ2-1; TRBD2 aligns across 7 bases. Germline-derived CDR1 and CDR2 are LGHDT and YNNKEL (reference sequence). This CDR3 contains 15 residues. With V trimmed by 2 bases and J by 5 bases, 6 bases remained unmatched. This CDR3 reads CASSQRGGSNNEQFF. The CDR3 bases are TGTGCCAGCAGCCAAAGAGGCGGGAGTAACAATGAGCAGTTCTTC.

A remark on this clone: Within the sample, other DNA sequences also encode this same CDR3. The chain uses TRBV28 and TRBJ2-5; D gene ambiguous. Germline CDR1 is MDHEN and CDR2 is SYDVKM. V was trimmed by 1 base and J by 0 bases, leaving 3 bases between them. The CDR3 spans 13 residues. CDR3 DNA sequence: TGTGCCAGCAGTTTATCAGACCAAGAGACCCAGTACTTC. The encoded protein is CASSLSDQETQYF.

This clone was detected a few times. The rearrangement joins TRBV24-1 to TRBJ2-1; 11 bases line up with TRBD2. Per the germline V gene, CDR1 is KGHDR and CDR2 is SFDVKD. This CDR3 spans 16 amino acids. The trim removed 5 bases at V and 4 bases at J, leaving 6 bases unmatched. CDR3 nucleotide sequence: TGTGCCACCAGTGTCAATAGCGGGAGGGAATACAATGAGCAGTTCTTC. Translation: CATSVNSGREYNEQFF.

The V and J genes are TRBV7-8 and TRBJ1-6; 9 nucleotides match TRBD1. Germline CDR1 reads SGHVS; CDR2 reads FQNEAQ. With 4 bases clipped from V and 9 bases from J, the junction kept 4 bases outside the gene matches. The CDR3 totals 14 residues. CDR3 protein: CASSSGTGTSPLHF. As DNA, the CDR3 is TGTGCCAGCAGCTCCGGGACAGGGACTTCACCCCTCCACTTT.

The CDR3 DNA reads TGTGCCAGCAGCTCCCATATACTAGCGGGAGTTGGGGATACGCAGTATTTT. It is translated as CASSSHILAGVGDTQYF. V is TRBV7-2 and J is TRBJ2-3, with 11 bases that match TRBD2. Per the germline V gene, CDR1 is SGHTA and CDR2 is FQGNSA. The CDR3 totals 17 residues. Trimming removed 4 bases from V and 6 bases from J; junction bases left unmatched: 12.

The rearrangement links TRBV4-1 to TRBJ1-5; the match to TRBD1 covers 9 bases. CDR3 length: 16 amino acids. Germline CDR1 reads MGHRA; CDR2 reads YSYEKL. V shed 1 base and J 2 bases; nucleotides not matched to a gene: 3. Here the CDR3 reads CASSQGTGERNQPQHF. The CDR3 region has the DNA TGCGCCAGCAGCCAAGGGACAGGGGAACGCAATCAGCCCCAGCATTTT.

This chain joins TRBV6-5 and TRBJ1-1; TRBD1 aligns across 7 bases. This CDR3 has 14 residues. Germline CDR1 MNHEY, CDR2 SVGAGI. V shed 6 bases and J 4 bases; nucleotides not matched to a gene: 8. CDR3 amino acids: CASRLDRVSTEAFF. CDR3 nucleotides: TGTGCCAGCAGACTCGACAGGGTGTCCACTGAAGCTTTCTTT.

The gene calls are TRBV3-1 (or the pseudogene TRBV3-2) and TRBJ2-7; a possible D gene is TRBD1 (6 bases). The CDR3 has 16 amino acids. Germline CDR1 and CDR2: LGHDT and YNNKEL (reference sequence). The V and J ends lost 4 bases and 2 bases respectively, with 18 bases between them. The chain's CDR3 is CASSPHTRGQTYEQYF. The CDR3 region has the DNA TGTGCCAGCAGCCCCCACACCAGGGGACAAACCTACGAGCAGTACTTC.

The chain links TRBV11-2 to TRBJ2-6; D may be TRBD2 (5 bases). Looked up from germline, CDR1 is SGHAT and CDR2 is FQNNGV. Trimming took off 5 bases at V and 4 bases at J, with 12 bases between the two ends. CDR3 length equals 15 residues. The DNA of the CDR3 is TGTGCCAGCAGCCAACGGGGTATCGGGGCCAACGTCCTGACTTTC. It translates to CASSQRGIGANVLTF.

The V and J genes are TRBV19 and TRBJ2-3; 7 positions agree with TRBD1. V gave up 3 bases and J gave up 4 bases; unmatched junction bases: 4. From germline, CDR1 is LNHDA and CDR2 SQIVND (reference sequence). The CDR3 loop spans 14 amino acids. The CDR3 DNA reads as TGTGCCAGTAGTATGAGGGGGCCCGCAGATACGCAGTATTTT. Residues: CASSMRGPADTQYF.

The rearrangement joins TRBV9 to TRBJ2-1, with D perhaps matching TRBD2 (6 bases). The ends were cut back, 0 bases at V and 4 bases at J, with 11 bases in the middle. Germline assignment: CDR1 SGDLS and CDR2 YYNGEE. This CDR3 spans 15 amino acids. The chain's CDR3 is CASSVDSGLYNEQFF. CDR3 coding DNA: TGTGCCAGCAGCGTAGATAGCGGACTATACAATGAGCAGTTCTTC.

The chain combines TRBV15 with TRBJ2-6; D not resolved. V was cut by 4 bases and J by 2 bases, with 12 bases left in between. CDR1 LNHNV and CDR2 YYDKDF come from the germline V gene (reference sequence). CDR3 length: 16 amino acids. DNA for the CDR3: TGTGCCACCAGCAACGGGTGGAGTGCTGGGGCCAACGTCCTGACTTTC. This translates into CATSNGWSAGANVLTF.